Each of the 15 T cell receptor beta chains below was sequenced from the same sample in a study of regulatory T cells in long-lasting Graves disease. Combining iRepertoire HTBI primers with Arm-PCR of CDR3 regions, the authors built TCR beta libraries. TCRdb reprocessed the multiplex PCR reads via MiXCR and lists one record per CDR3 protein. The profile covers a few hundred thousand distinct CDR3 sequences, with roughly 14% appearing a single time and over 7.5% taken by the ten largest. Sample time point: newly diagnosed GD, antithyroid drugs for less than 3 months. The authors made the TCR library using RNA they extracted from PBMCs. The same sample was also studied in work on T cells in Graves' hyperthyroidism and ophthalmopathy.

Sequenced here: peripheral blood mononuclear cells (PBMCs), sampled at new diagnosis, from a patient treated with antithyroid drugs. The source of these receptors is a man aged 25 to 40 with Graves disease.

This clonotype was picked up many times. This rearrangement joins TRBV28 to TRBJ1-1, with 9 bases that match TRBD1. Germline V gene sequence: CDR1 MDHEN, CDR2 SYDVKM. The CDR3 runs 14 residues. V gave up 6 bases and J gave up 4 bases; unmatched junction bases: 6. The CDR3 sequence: CASRGQGLGTEAFF. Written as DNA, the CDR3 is TGTGCCAGCAGGGGACAGGGTTTGGGCACTGAAGCTTTCTTT. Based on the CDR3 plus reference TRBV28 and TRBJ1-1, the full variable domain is DVKVTQSSRYLVKRTGEKVFLECVQDMDHENMFWYRQDPGLGLRLIYFSYDVKMKEKGDIPEGYSVSREKKERFSLILESASTNQTSMYLCASRGQGLGTEAFFGQGTRLTVV.

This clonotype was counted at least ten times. CDR3 bases: TGCGCCAGCAGCTTGGGAGGACCCTCCTCTGAAGCTTTCTTT. The encoded protein is CASSLGGPSSEAFF. The rearrangement uses TRBV5-1 and TRBJ1-1; D call uncertain. This CDR3 has 14 residues. V lost 0 bases to trimming and J lost 6 bases, with 12 bases between them. The germline gives CDR1 SGHRS, CDR2 YFSETQ. Filled out from reference TRBV5-1 and TRBJ1-1, the complete variable domain reads KAGVTQTPRYLIKTRGQQVTLSCSPISGHRSVSWYQQTPGQGLQFLFEYFSETQRNKGNFPGRFSGRQFSNSRSEMNVSTLELGDSALYLCASSLGGPSSEAFFGQGTRLTVV.

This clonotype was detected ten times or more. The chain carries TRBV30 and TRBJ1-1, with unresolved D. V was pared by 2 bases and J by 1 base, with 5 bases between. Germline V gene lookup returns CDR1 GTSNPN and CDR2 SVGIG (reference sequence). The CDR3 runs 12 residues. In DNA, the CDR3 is TGTGCCTGGAGTAGTGGGAACACTGAAGCTTTCTTT. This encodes CAWSSGNTEAFF.

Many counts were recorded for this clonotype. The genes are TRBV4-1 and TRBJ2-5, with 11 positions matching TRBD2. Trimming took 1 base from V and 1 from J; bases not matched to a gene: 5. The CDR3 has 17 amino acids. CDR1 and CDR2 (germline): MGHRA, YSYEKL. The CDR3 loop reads CASSQVVLAGGQETQYF. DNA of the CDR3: TGCGCCAGCAGCCAAGTTGTGCTAGCGGGAGGCCAAGAGACCCAGTACTTC.

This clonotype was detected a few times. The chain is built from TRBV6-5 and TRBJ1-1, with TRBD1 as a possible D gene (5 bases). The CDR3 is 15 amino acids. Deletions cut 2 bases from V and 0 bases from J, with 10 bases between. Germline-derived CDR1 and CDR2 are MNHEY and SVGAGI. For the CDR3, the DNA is TGTGCCAGCAGTTACCTCTCACAGGTGAACACTGAAGCTTTCTTT. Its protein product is CASSYLSQVNTEAFF.

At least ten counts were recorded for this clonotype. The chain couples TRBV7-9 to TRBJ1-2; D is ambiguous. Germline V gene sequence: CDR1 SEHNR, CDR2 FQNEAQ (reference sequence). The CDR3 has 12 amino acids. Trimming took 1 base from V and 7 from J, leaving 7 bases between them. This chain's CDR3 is CASSLESGGYTF. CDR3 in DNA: TGTGCCAGCAGCTTAGAATCGGGTGGCTACACCTTC.

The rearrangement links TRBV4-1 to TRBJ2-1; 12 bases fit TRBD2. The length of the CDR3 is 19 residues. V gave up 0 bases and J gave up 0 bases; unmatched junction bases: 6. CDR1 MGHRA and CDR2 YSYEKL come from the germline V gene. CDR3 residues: CASSQDRLAGDISYNEQFF. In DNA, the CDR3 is TGCGCCAGCAGCCAAGATCGACTAGCGGGAGACATCTCCTACAATGAGCAGTTCTTC.

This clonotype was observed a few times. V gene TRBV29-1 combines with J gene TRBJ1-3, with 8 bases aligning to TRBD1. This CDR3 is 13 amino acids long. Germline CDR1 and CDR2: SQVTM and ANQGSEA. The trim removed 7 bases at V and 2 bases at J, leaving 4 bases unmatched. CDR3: CSADRGTGNTIYF. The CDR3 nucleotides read TGCAGCGCCGACAGGGGTACTGGAAACACCATATATTTT.

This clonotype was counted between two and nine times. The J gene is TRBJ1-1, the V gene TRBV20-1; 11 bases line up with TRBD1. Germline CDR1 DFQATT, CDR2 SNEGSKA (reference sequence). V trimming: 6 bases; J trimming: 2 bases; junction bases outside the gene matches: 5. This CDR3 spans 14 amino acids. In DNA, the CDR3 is TGCAGTGCCCCTAGGACAGGGGGCAACACTGAAGCTTTCTTT. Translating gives CSAPRTGGNTEAFF.

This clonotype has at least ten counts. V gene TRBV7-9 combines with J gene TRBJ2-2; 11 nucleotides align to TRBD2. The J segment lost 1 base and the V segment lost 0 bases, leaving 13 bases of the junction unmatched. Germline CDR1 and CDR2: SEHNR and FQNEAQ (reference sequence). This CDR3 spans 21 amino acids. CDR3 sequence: CASSLALGLAEVWGNTGELFF. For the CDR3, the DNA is TGTGCCAGCAGCTTAGCGCTGGGACTAGCGGAGGTCTGGGGGAACACCGGGGAGCTGTTTTTT.

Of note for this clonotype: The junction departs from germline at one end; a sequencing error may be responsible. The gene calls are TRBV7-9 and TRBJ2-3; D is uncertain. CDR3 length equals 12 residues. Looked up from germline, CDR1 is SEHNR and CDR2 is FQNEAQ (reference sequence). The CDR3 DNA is TGTGCCGGCAGCTCAGACGGTGATACGCAGTATTTT. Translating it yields CAGSSDGDTQYF.

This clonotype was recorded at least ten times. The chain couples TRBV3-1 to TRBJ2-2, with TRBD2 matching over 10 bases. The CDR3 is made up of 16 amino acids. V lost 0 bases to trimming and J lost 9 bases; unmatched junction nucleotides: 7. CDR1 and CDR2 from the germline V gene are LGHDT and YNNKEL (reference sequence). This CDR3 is CASSQEFGTSVWELFF. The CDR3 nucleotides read TGTGCCAGCAGCCAAGAATTCGGGACTAGCGTCTGGGAGCTGTTTTTT.

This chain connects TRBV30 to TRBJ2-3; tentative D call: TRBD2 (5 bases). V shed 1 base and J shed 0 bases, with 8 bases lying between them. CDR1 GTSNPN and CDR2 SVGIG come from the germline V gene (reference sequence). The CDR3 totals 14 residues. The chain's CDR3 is CAWSGGPSTDTQYF. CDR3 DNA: TGTGCCTGGAGTGGAGGGCCTAGCACAGATACGCAGTATTTT. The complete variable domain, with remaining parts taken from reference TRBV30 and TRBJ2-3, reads SQTIHQWPATLVQPVGSPLSLECTVEGTSNPNLYWYRQAAGRGLQLLFYSVGIGQISSEVPQNLSASRPQDRQFILSSKKLLLSDSGFYLCAWSGGPSTDTQYFGPGTRLTVL.

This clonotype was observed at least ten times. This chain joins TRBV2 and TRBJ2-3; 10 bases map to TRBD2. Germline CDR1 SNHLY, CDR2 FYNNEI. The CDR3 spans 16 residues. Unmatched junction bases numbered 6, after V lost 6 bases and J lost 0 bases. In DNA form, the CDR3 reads TGTGCCAGCAGGGGGGGACTAGCGTATAGCACAGATACGCAGTATTTT. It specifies CASRGGLAYSTDTQYF.

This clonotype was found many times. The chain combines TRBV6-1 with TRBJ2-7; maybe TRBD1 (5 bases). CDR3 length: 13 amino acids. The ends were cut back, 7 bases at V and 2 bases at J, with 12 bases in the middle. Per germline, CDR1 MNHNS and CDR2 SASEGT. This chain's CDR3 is CASTEDTAYEQYF. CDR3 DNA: TGTGCCAGCACCGAGGACACAGCCTACGAGCAGTACTTC.